A selection of T cell receptor beta chains follows, all from one sample in a study of beta chain features in type 1 diabetes. Libraries were prepared by immunoSEQ multiplex PCR; TCRdb keeps only in-frame clonotypes and omits some of them. The table shows 140,000 to 150,000 clones, with under 60% occurring only once. The sequencing sample was made of Tregs from blood. The origin of the receptors is a man younger than 35 in good health. CDR3s include the opening cysteine and the closing phenylalanine or tryptophan. Each record gives: D gene, V gene, clone size, J gene, CDR3 DNA, CDR3 protein. The D gene is left open where the match is weak. Some rows mark clone size as missing; the rest say once, few, many or name a class of expanded clone.

TRBD1	TRBV18	.	TRBJ2-7	TGTGCCAGCTCACTCTGGACAGGGAACGAGCAGTACTTC	CASSLWTGNEQYF
TRBD2	TRBV10-3	few	TRBJ2-3	TGTGCCATCCTCGAGGGTAGCGGGAGGGTCACAGATACGCAGTATTTT	CAILEGSGRVTDTQYF
TRBD1	TRBV2	.	TRBJ2-1	TGTGCCAGCAGGACAGGGGTTAGGAGGTCCTACAATGAGCAGTTCTTC	CASRTGVRRSYNEQFF
TRBD2	TRBV4-2	.	TRBJ2-5	TGTGCCAGCAGCCAAGGGATAGCGGGGGGCGAGACCCAGTACTTC	CASSQGIAGGETQYF
TRBD2	TRBV7-9	.	TRBJ2-7	TGTGCCAGCAGCTCCGGGGGGGCCAATCGGAACGAGCAGTACTTC	CASSSGGANRNEQYF
.	TRBV19	few	TRBJ1-5	TGTGCCAGTAGTATAGCGGGCAATCAGCCCCAGCATTTT	CASSIAGNQPQHF
TRBD1	TRBV19	.	TRBJ1-5	TGTGCCAGTAGGCCCGGGACAGGAAGATCCCAGCCCCAGCATTTT	CASRPGTGRSQPQHF
.	TRBV6-6	.	TRBJ1-3	TGTGCCAGCAGTTACCCGGTCCTTACCCCTGGAAACACCATATATTTT	CASSYPVLTPGNTIYF
.	TRBV7-8	.	TRBJ2-3	TGTGCCAGCAGCTTAGTCTGGGATATAGCGGATACGCAGTATTTT	CASSLVWDIADTQYF
TRBD1	TRBV5-4	.	TRBJ1-2	TGTGCCAGCAGCGGAGGGACAGCCCTGAACTATGGCTACACCTTC	CASSGGTALNYGYTF
.	TRBV10-3	.	TRBJ2-4	TGTGCCATCAGTGAGAGGACCCCCCTAGCTCAGTACTTC	CAISERTPLAQYF
TRBD1	TRBV18	.	TRBJ1-5	TGTGCCAGCTCACCATCCGGGACAGGGAATCAGCCCCAGCATTTT	CASSPSGTGNQPQHF